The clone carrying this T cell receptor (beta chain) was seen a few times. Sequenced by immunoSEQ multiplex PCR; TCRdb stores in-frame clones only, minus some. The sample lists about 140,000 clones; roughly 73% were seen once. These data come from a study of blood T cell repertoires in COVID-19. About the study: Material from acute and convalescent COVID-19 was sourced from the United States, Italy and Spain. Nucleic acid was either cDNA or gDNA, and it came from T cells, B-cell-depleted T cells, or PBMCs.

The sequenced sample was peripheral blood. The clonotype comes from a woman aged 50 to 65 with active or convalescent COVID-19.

The CDR3: CASSPTSGSARDEQYF. DNA for the CDR3: TGTGCCAGCTCCCCGACTAGCGGGAGTGCAAGGGACGAGCAGTACTTC. This chain joins TRBV18 and TRBJ2-7, with TRBD2 matching 12 bases. The V segment lost 6 bases and the J segment 5 bases; nucleotides outside the gene matches: 11. This CDR3 has 16 amino acids. Looked up from germline, CDR1 is KGHSH and CDR2 is LQKENI.